A single sample gave rise to the 19 T cell receptor beta chains below, sequenced in a study of shared clonotypes between healthy human individuals. Naivety among CD8 cells was defined by CD45RO negativity and positive CCR7 selection, thereby excluding terminally differentiated effector memory CD45RA+ cells. Produced via immunoSEQ multiplex PCR; TCRdb's table is partial and in-frame only. The table records around 560,000 clones, around 96% of them present only once. Input material: naive CD8+ T cells sorted from blood. The receptor source for this set is a woman in her twenties or thirties in good health.

The chain joins TRBV28 to TRBJ1-4; weak D call: TRBD1 (5 bases). The length of the CDR3 is 14 residues. V was pared by 6 bases and J by 7 bases, with 15 bases between. Germline CDR1 MDHEN, CDR2 SYDVKM. This CDR3 is CASRGFGGSEKLFF. The CDR3 DNA sequence: TGTGCCAGCAGGGGATTCGGGGGTAGTGAAAAACTGTTTTTT.

The rearrangement joins TRBV27 to TRBJ2-1; 14 bases fit TRBD2. The CDR3 has 16 amino acids. Trimming took 8 bases from V and 8 from J; bases not matched to a gene: 11. Germline assignment: CDR1 MNHEY and CDR2 SMNVEV (reference sequence). DNA for the CDR3: TGTGCCAGCGCCCCCGGGACTAGCGGGAGTCGGCATGAGCAGTTCTTC. It yields the protein CASAPGTSGSRHEQFF.

The V call is TRBV4-1, the J call TRBJ2-5; D is unresolved. V was pared by 1 base and J by 5 bases, with 8 bases between. This CDR3 is 13 amino acids long. Germline CDR1 and CDR2: MGHRA and YSYEKL. The CDR3 loop reads CASSQGPVETQYF. CDR3 sequence (DNA): TGCGCCAGCAGCCAAGGACCGGTTGAGACCCAGTACTTC.

The V call is TRBV5-3, the J call TRBJ2-5; tentative D call: TRBD2 (5 bases). TRBV5-3 is noted as an ORF with a role that remains uncertain. Deletions cut 7 bases from V and 6 bases from J, with 19 bases between. The CDR3 has 14 residues. The CDR3 spells CARLSGLGKKTQYF. CDR3 DNA: TGTGCCAGACTCTCCGGACTGGGGAAGAAGACCCAGTACTTC.

The rearrangement links TRBV14 to TRBJ1-1; TRBD1 agrees at 7 bases. After removal of 4 bases from V and 6 bases from J, the junction contained 8 bases not matched to a gene. Germline-derived CDR1 and CDR2 are SGHDN and FVKESK. CDR3 length: 14 amino acids. CDR3 sequence reads: CASSLTGEGPEAFF. The DNA for the CDR3 is TGTGCCAGCAGCCTAACAGGGGAGGGGCCTGAAGCTTTCTTT.

J is TRBJ2-7 and V is TRBV11-2, with D uncertain. The V gene's germline CDR1 is SGHAT and CDR2 FQNNGV. The CDR3 runs to 14 residues. V lost 5 bases and J lost 0, with 11 bases in between. CDR3 amino acids: CASSPPVSSYEQYF. The CDR3 bases are TGTGCCAGCAGCCCCCCCGTAAGCTCCTACGAGCAGTACTTC.

The chain employs TRBV11-2 and TRBJ2-7, with TRBD1 matching 8 bases. The CDR3 runs to 14 residues. Germline V gene data show CDR1 as SGHAT and CDR2 as FQNNGV. The V gene end was trimmed by 1 base and the J gene end by 3 bases; junction bases not matched to a gene: 2. The CDR3 protein is CASSLGTGHYEQYF. The CDR3 DNA follows: TGTGCCAGCAGCTTAGGGACAGGGCACTACGAGCAGTACTTC.

The V call is TRBV15, the J call TRBJ2-4, with 7 bases that match TRBD2. CDR1 is LNHNV and CDR2 is YYDKDF in the germline V gene (reference sequence). The junction had 11 bases not matched to a gene; V was cut back by 8 bases and J by 4 bases. The CDR3 contains 15 residues. The CDR3 nucleotides are TGTGCCACCTCGACGGGGGGAGATGGAAAAAACATTCAGTACTTC. Its protein product is CATSTGGDGKNIQYF.

The chain joins TRBV27 to TRBJ2-1; D uncertain. This CDR3 contains 13 residues. The V and J ends lost 0 bases and 5 bases respectively, with 5 bases between them. Germline-derived CDR1 and CDR2 are MNHEY and SMNVEV (reference sequence). The CDR3 DNA follows: TGTGCCAGCAGTTTATCGAAGCACAATGAGCAGTTCTTC. Amino acid sequence: CASSLSKHNEQFF.

Worth noting for this clone: Different DNA sequences within this sample yield the same CDR3. In DNA, the CDR3 is TGTGCCAGCAGCGTTGGGGGGAGGACTGAAGCTTTCTTT. As protein: CASSVGGRTEAFF. V usage is TRBV9 and J usage is TRBJ1-1, with D maybe TRBD1 (5 bases). Trimming stripped 2 bases from V and 5 bases from J, with 10 bases between. The germline V gene encodes CDR1 SGDLS and CDR2 YYNGEE. CDR3 size: 13 residues. Drawing the rest from reference TRBV9 and TRBJ1-1, the complete variable domain is DSGVTQTPKHLITATGQRVTLRCSPRSGDLSVYWYQQSLDQGLQFLIQYYNGEERAKGNILERFSAQQFPDLHSELNLSSLELGDSALYFCASSVGGRTEAFFGQGTRLTVV.

The chain joins TRBV28 to TRBJ2-7; D uncertain. Germline CDR1 and CDR2: MDHEN and SYDVKM. This CDR3 has 12 amino acids. Trimming removed 9 bases from V and 2 bases from J, with 11 bases in between. CDR3: CASSRITYEQYF. Here the CDR3 DNA reads TGTGCCAGTTCACGGATAACCTACGAGCAGTACTTC.

The CDR3 region is CASSGRQGTEAFF. CDR3 sequence (DNA): TGTGCCAGCAGTGGTAGACAGGGCACTGAAGCTTTCTTT. The chain couples TRBV27 to TRBJ1-1; TRBD1 matches 7 bases. The ends lost 5 bases at V and 4 bases at J; junction bases unmatched: 4. This CDR3 has 13 amino acids. Germline V gene sequence: CDR1 MNHEY, CDR2 SMNVEV (reference sequence).

The chain carries TRBV7-9 and TRBJ2-5, with D unresolved. The CDR3 consists of 11 residues. V was clipped by 8 bases and J by 5 bases, with 9 bases between them. The germline gives CDR1 SEHNR, CDR2 FQNEAQ (reference sequence). The CDR3 here is CASEFGETQYF. The CDR3 region has the DNA TGTGCCAGCGAATTTGGGGAGACCCAGTACTTC.

The V gene is TRBV27, the J gene TRBJ2-1; D gene ambiguous. In germline, CDR1 is MNHEY, CDR2 SMNVEV (reference sequence). The ends were cut back, 11 bases at V and 7 bases at J, with 15 bases in the middle. The CDR3 length is 12 residues. The CDR3 DNA reads as TGTGCCTCCGTGGGGTATAAGAATGAGCAGTTCTTC. Translated, it gives CASVGYKNEQFF.

About this clone itself: The sample has other DNA sequences that encode this CDR3 too. V and J are TRBV19 and TRBJ1-5; TRBD1 agrees at 10 bases. CDR1 LNHDA and CDR2 SQIVND come from the germline V gene (reference sequence). V shed 2 bases and J 6 bases; nucleotides not matched to a gene: 1. This CDR3 spans 14 amino acids. CDR3 DNA: TGTGCCAGTAGTATAAGGGACAGGGGTCAGCCCCAGCATTTT. It yields the protein CASSIRDRGQPQHF.

The chain employs TRBV5-6 and TRBJ1-2, with D hard to call. From germline, CDR1 is SGHDT and CDR2 YYEEEE. V shed 4 bases and J shed 7 bases, with 11 bases lying between them. CDR3 length equals 12 residues. Here the CDR3 DNA reads TGTGCCAGCAGCCCGGGGTTGCGTGGCTACACCTTC. This translates into CASSPGLRGYTF.

This clone has only one observation. The chain uses TRBV11-2 and TRBJ1-3; D call uncertain. The CDR3 consists of 17 residues. Looked up from germline, CDR1 is SGHAT and CDR2 is FQNNGV. Trimming removed 0 bases from V and 3 bases from J, with 15 bases in between. The CDR3 nucleotides are TGTGCCAGCAGCTTAGATTTCCAGGTTTTTTTTGGAAACACCATATATTTT. It specifies CASSLDFQVFFGNTIYF.

This clone was seen just once. This chain links TRBV19 with TRBJ2-7; 12 positions agree with TRBD1. The V and J ends lost 5 bases and 1 base, in that order; junction bases with no gene match: 3. This CDR3 has 15 residues. Per germline, CDR1 LNHDA and CDR2 SQIVND (reference sequence). Written as DNA, the CDR3 is TGTGCCAGTAGTGGGGGACAGGGGGCTTCCTACGAGCAGTACTTC. Translated, it gives CASSGGQGASYEQYF.

V is TRBV13 and J is TRBJ2-1; 14 bases match TRBD2. CDR3 length: 16 residues. With 4 bases clipped from V and 10 bases from J, the junction kept 9 bases outside the gene matches. Germline assignment: CDR1 PRHDT and CDR2 FYEKMQ (reference sequence). The CDR3 DNA follows: TGTGCCAGCAGCTCGCCCCGACTAGCGGGAGGGGGAGAGCAGTTCTTC. Protein: CASSSPRLAGGGEQFF. Combining the CDR3 with reference TRBV13 and TRBJ2-1 gives the whole variable domain AAGVIQSPRHLIKEKRETATLKCYPIPRHDTVYWYQQGPGQDPQFLISFYEKMQSDKGSIPDRFSAQQFSDYHSELNMSSLELGDSALYFCASSSPRLAGGGEQFFGPGTRLTVL.